The entry that follows covers one TCR beta chain sequence. The antigen is unknown. Measured with immunoSEQ multiplex PCR; TCRdb has only the in-frame clones, and not every one. Found here are some 150,000 clones, just over 90% of them singletons; the top ten hold roughly 2.9%. The sample belongs to a study of T cell responses to AZD1222 COVID-19 vaccine. Regarding the study as a whole: Just five or six AZD1222 recipients were seropositive at baseline.

Here the sequenced sample was peripheral blood, taken on day 0 of MenACWY control vaccination. The sequence was obtained from an adult in good health.

In DNA, the CDR3 is TGTGCCACCAGCAGAGGCTGGGCTAATGAAAAACTGTTTTTT. As protein: CATSRGWANEKLFF. The J gene is TRBJ1-4, the V gene TRBV15; D not resolved. Trimming shortened V by 1 base and J by 3 bases, and 6 bases separated the two germline ends. The germline V gene has CDR1 LNHNV and CDR2 YYDKDF (reference sequence). This CDR3 has 14 amino acids.